This T cell receptor (beta chain) was sequenced during a study of blood T cell repertoires in COVID-19. Assay used: immunoSEQ multiplex PCR; TCRdb lists only in-frame clones, some missing. The data hold roughly 370,000 clones, with roughly 89% observed a single time. V was cut by 4 bases and J by 8 bases, with 12 bases left in between. The CDR3 contains 13 residues. The chain carries TRBV12-3 or TRBV12-4 and TRBJ2-1; D not resolved. This clonotype was sampled from a woman aged 50 to 60 who had recovered from COVID-19. Specimen: PBMCs or T cells enriched from blood (not recorded which). The CDR3: CASSSSSEHEQFF. CDR3 nucleotide sequence: TGTGCCAGCAGTTCCTCGTCTGAGCATGAGCAGTTCTTC.